The entry below gives a single T cell receptor (beta chain) sequence along with its context. The antigen is unknown. The libraries of TRB cDNA were prepared using 5' RACE with UMI labels. One entry per CDR3 protein, without DNA, is what TCRdb gives after re-calling the 5' RACE reads. In all, the sample yields about 85,000 distinct CDR3 sequences. This sample stems from a study of CXCR3-negative and CXCR3-positive naive CD8 T cells. Study summary: Some 130 million TRB reads were obtained overall (about 1.5 +/- 0.3 million per library).

The CDR3 is made up of 15 amino acids. In germline, CDR1 is SGHRS, CDR2 YFSETQ. Study conclusions and caveats: Diversity proved comparably high across both naive subsets and much lower in memory CD8+ cells. CXCR3-positive naive cells carried more hydrophobic TRB CDR3s than CXCR3-negative ones. Similar TRBV-TRBJ usage characterized naive CXCR3-negative and CXCR3-positive cells; memory cells differed.

Sample: naive CXCR3+ CD8+ T cells from blood. The subset is: CD45RO-CCR7+CD27+CD95- naive CD8+ T cells expressing CXCR3 (TNR3+). V gene TRBV5-1 combines with J gene TRBJ1-1; there is no DNA to check the TCRdb D call of TRBD1. The receptor was derived from a human donor in good health. Some clones in this sample may be carry-over from other donors' samples. The CDR3 sequence is CASSLQQGANTEAFF.